This T cell receptor (beta chain) stems from a study of metastatic and nonmetastatic thyroid tumors. From the PCR reads, TCRdb re-called clones with MiXCR. The table includes 45,000 or so clones, roughly 3.9% detected once. A few counts support this clone. Every patient underwent thyroid surgery untreated. V was shortened by 2 bases and J by 0 bases, with 20 bases between the two germline ends. The CDR3 sequence is 18 residues long. CDR1 DFQATT and CDR2 SNEGSKA come from the germline V gene (reference sequence). This TCR was sampled from a female donor with papillary thyroid cancer or a benign thyroid nodule (not recorded which). Some clones in this sample may be carry-over from other donors' samples. Sequences were obtained from blood. The J gene is TRBJ1-5, the V gene TRBV20-1; the D gene is possibly TRBD1 (6 bases). The CDR3 nucleotides read TGCAGTGCTAGAACGAGGGGGACCGAGGTTTATAGCAATCAGCCCCAGCATTTT. This translates into CSARTRGTEVYSNQPQHF.